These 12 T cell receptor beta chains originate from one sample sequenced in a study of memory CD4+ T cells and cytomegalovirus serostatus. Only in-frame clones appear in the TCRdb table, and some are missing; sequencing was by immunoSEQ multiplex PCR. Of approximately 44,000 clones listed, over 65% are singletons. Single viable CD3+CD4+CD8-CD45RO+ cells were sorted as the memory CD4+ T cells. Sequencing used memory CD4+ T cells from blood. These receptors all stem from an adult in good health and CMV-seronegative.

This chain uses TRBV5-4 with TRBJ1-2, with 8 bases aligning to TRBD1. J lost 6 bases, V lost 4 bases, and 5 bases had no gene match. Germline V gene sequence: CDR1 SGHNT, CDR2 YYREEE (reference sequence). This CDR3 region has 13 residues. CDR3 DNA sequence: TGTGCCAGCAGCCCGGACAGGGTTAATGGCTACACCTTC. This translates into CASSPDRVNGYTF.

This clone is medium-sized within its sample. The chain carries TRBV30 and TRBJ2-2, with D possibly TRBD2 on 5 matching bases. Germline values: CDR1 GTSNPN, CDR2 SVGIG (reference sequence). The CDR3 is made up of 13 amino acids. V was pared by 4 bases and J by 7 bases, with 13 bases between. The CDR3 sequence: CAWNEGLGGELFF. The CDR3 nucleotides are TGTGCCTGGAATGAGGGTTTGGGCGGGGAGCTGTTTTTT.

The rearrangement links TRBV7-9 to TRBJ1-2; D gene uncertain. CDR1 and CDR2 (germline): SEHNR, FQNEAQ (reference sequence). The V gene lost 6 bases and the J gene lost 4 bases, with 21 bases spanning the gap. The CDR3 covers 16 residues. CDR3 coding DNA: TGTGCCAGCAGTTATAATGAGGTCAGGCGAAGCTATGGCTACACCTTC. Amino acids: CASSYNEVRRSYGYTF. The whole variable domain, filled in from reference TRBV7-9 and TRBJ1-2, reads DTGVSQNPRHKITKRGQNVTFRCDPISEHNRLYWYRQTLGQGPEFLTYFQNEAQLEKSRLLSDRFSAERPKGSFSTLEIQRTEQGDSAMYLCASSYNEVRRSYGYTFGSGTRLTVV.

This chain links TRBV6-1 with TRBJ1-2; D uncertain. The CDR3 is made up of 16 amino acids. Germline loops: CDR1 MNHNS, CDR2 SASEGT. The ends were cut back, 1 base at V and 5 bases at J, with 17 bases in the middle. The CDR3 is CASSEVRADFWYGYTF. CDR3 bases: TGTGCCAGCAGTGAAGTCCGGGCGGACTTTTGGTATGGCTACACCTTC.

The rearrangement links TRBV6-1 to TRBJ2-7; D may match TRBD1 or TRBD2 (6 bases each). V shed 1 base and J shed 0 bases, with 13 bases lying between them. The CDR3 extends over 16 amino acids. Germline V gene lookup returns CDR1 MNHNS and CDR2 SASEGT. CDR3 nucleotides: TGTGCCAGCAGTGAAGAGTGGGGGGCAAACTCCTACGAGCAGTACTTC. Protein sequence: CASSEEWGANSYEQYF.

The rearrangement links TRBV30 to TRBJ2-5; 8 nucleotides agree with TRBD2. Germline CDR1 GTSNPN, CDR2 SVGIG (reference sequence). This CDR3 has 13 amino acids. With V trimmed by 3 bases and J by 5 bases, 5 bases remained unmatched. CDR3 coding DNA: TGTGCCTGGAGAATGCGGGGGGTGGAGACCCAGTACTTC. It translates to CAWRMRGVETQYF. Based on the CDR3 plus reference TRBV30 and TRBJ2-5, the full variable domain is SQTIHQWPATLVQPVGSPLSLECTVEGTSNPNLYWYRQAAGRGLQLLFYSVGIGQISSEVPQNLSASRPQDRQFILSSKKLLLSDSGFYLCAWRMRGVETQYFGPGTRLLVL.

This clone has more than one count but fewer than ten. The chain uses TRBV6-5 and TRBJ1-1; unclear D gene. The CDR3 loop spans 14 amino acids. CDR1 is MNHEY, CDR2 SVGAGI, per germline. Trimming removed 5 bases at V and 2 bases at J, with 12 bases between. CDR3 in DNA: TGTGCCAGCAGTAGAAAGATCACCAACACTGAAGCTTTCTTT. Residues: CASSRKITNTEAFF.

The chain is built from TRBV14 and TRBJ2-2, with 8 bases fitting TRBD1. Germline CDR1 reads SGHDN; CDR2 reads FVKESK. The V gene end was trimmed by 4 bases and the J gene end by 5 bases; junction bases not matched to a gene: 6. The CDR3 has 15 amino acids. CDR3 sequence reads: CASSLRTGMTGELFF. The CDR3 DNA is TGTGCCAGCAGCCTCAGGACAGGGATGACCGGGGAGCTGTTTTTT.

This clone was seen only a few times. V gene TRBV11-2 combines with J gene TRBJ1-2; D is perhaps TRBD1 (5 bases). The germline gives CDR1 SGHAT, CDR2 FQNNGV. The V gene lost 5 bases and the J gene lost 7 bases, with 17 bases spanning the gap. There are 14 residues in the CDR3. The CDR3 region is CASSPLGDLGGYTF. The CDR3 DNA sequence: TGTGCCAGCAGCCCCCTAGGGGACCTTGGTGGCTACACCTTC.

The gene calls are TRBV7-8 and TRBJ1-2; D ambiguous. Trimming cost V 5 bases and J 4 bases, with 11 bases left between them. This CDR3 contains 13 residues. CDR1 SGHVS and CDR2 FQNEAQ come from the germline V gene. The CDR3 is CASSPGRVYGYTF. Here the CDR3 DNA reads TGTGCCAGCAGCCCGGGGAGGGTCTATGGCTACACCTTC.

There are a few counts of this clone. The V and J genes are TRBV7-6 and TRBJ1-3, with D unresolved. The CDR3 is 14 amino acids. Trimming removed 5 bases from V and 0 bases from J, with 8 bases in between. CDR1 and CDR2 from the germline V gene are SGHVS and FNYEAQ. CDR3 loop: CASSPSSSGNTIYF. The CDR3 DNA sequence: TGTGCCAGCAGCCCGTCTAGCTCTGGAAACACCATATATTTT.

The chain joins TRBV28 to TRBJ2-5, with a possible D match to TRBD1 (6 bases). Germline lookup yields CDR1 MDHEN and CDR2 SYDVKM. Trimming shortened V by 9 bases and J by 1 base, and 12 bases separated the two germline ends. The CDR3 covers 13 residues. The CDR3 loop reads CASQGQIQETQYF. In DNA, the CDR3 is TGTGCCAGTCAAGGACAGATCCAAGAGACCCAGTACTTC.